Following are 15 T cell receptor beta chains from one sample sequenced in a study of Ad26.COV2.S vaccination and SARS-CoV-2 variants. Generated by immunoSEQ multiplex PCR, the TCRdb table keeps only in-frame clones and is missing some. The sample includes about 350,000 clones, roughly 84% seen only once; the top ten take around 3.3%. Treatment of the sample: around 19 received Ad26.COV2.S at low or high dose, single or two shots; a few received placebo; per-sample allocation not given. Day 63 after the first injection of vaccine or placebo was the sampling time. Sequencing was performed on peripheral blood, taken in a trial of Ad26.COV2.S vaccine versus placebo. Every receptor here comes from a person aged 18 to 65 who received the Ad26.COV2.S COVID-19 vaccine or a placebo.

CDR3: CAWRSGFYEQYF. The CDR3 DNA sequence: TGTGCCTGGAGGTCCGGGTTCTACGAGCAGTACTTC. The V gene is TRBV30, the J gene TRBJ2-7; D not certain. Germline loops: CDR1 GTSNPN, CDR2 SVGIG (reference sequence). The CDR3 totals 12 residues. V was cut by 3 bases and J by 3 bases, with 9 bases left in between.

The chain combines TRBV12-5 with TRBJ1-5; D remains ambiguous. Germline V gene data show CDR1 as LGHNT and CDR2 as FRNRAP. CDR3 length: 13 amino acids. Between the trimmed V and J ends, which lost 0 bases and 4 bases, there was a span of 4 bases. The CDR3 nucleotides read TGTGCTAGTGGTTTGGTAATTAATCAGCCCCAGCATTTT. It translates to CASGLVINQPQHF.

The chain uses TRBV5-4 and TRBJ2-7; D uncertain. This CDR3 is 13 amino acids long. Per germline, CDR1 SGHNT and CDR2 YYREEE (reference sequence). V gave up 3 bases and J gave up 5 bases, with 12 bases separating them. CDR3 coding DNA: TGTGCCAGCAGCTCCCCGATGGAGAACGAGCAGTACTTC. This translates into CASSSPMENEQYF.

J is TRBJ1-4 and V is TRBV5-5; no definite D call. Trimming took 5 bases from V and 3 from J, leaving 11 bases between them. The CDR3 loop spans 14 amino acids. Looked up from germline, CDR1 is SGHKS and CDR2 is YYEKEE (reference sequence). The CDR3 sequence is CASSPGRANEKLFF. The CDR3 coding sequence is TGTGCCAGCAGTCCCGGAAGGGCTAATGAAAAACTGTTTTTT.

The chain joins TRBV5-6 to TRBJ2-7, with D hard to call. The ends were cut back, 1 base at V and 7 bases at J, with 6 bases in the middle. Germline V lookup: CDR1 SGHDT, CDR2 YYEEEE. This CDR3 is 11 amino acids long. In DNA, the CDR3 is TGTGCCAGCAGCTTGTTGTTTGAGCAGTACTTC. It translates to CASSLLFEQYF. Full variable domain (rest looked up from reference TRBV5-6 and TRBJ2-7): DAGVTQSPTHLIKTRGQQVTLRCSPKSGHDTVSWYQQALGQGPQFIFQYYEEEERQRGNFPDRFSGHQFPNYSSELNVNALLLGDSALYLCASSLLFEQYFGPGTRLTVT.

The chain joins TRBV15 to TRBJ2-7; TRBD1 matches 10 bases. With 0 bases clipped from V and 4 bases from J, the junction kept 3 bases outside the gene matches. From germline, CDR1 is LNHNV and CDR2 YYDKDF (reference sequence). This CDR3 comprises 15 residues. CDR3 in amino acids: CATSREPGQGYEQYF. In nucleotides, the CDR3 is TGTGCCACCAGCAGAGAACCGGGACAGGGGTACGAGCAGTACTTC.

The J gene is TRBJ2-7, the V gene TRBV28; 9 nucleotides agree with TRBD1. Germline V gene lookup returns CDR1 MDHEN and CDR2 SYDVKM. This CDR3 spans 14 amino acids. Trimming took 5 bases from V and 1 from J; bases not matched to a gene: 3. The CDR3 nucleotides are TGTGCCAGCAGTCACAGGGGGCTATCCTACGAGCAGTACTTC. This translates into CASSHRGLSYEQYF.

The J gene is TRBJ2-3, the V gene TRBV7-2; tentatively, D is TRBD2 (6 bases). Germline lookup yields CDR1 SGHTA and CDR2 FQGNSA. V was clipped by 6 bases and J by 0 bases, with 22 bases between them. The CDR3 extends over 18 amino acids. The chain's CDR3 is CASRSLWGTLASTDTQYF. CDR3 nucleotides: TGTGCCAGCAGGTCCCTATGGGGGACTTTGGCAAGCACAGATACGCAGTATTTT.

The chain employs TRBV11-2 and TRBJ2-5; TRBD2 might be the D (7 bases). Germline values: CDR1 SGHAT, CDR2 FQNNGV. The CDR3 length is 14 residues. With 5 bases removed from V and 5 bases from J, the gap between germline ends came to 15 bases. CDR3 sequence reads: CASSIVGRGETQYF. The CDR3 DNA reads as TGTGCCAGCAGCATAGTTGGGAGGGGGGAGACCCAGTACTTC.

The rearrangement links TRBV6-6 to TRBJ2-5, with 11 bases identical to TRBD2. Trimming at V came to 8 bases and at J to 4 bases, leaving 9 bases not matched to a gene. The CDR3 runs to 15 residues. Germline V lookup: CDR1 MNHNY, CDR2 SVGAGI (reference sequence). CDR3 bases: TGTGCCAGCCGAACTAGCGGGGGAGAACTAGAGACCCAGTACTTC. It encodes CASRTSGGELETQYF.

The chain joins TRBV7-8 to TRBJ2-3, with TRBD2 identical over 8 bases. V gave up 4 bases and J gave up 0 bases; unmatched junction bases: 6. The germline V gene encodes CDR1 SGHVS and CDR2 FQNEAQ. The CDR3 covers 16 residues. The CDR3 region is CASSSRLAGSTDTQYF. The DNA for the CDR3 is TGTGCCAGCAGCTCCCGATTAGCGGGAAGCACAGATACGCAGTATTTT.

DNA for the CDR3: TGCGCCAGCAGCTTGGGGGACAGCTCTGAAGCTTTCTTT. The encoded protein is CASSLGDSSEAFF. The chain uses TRBV5-1 and TRBJ1-1; the match to TRBD1 covers 7 bases. The germline V gene has CDR1 SGHRS and CDR2 YFSETQ. This CDR3 has 13 residues. The ends lost 0 bases at V and 6 bases at J; junction bases unmatched: 2.

This chain links TRBV27 with TRBJ1-6, with D perhaps matching TRBD1 (6 bases). CDR1 and CDR2 (germline): MNHEY, SMNVEV (reference sequence). This CDR3 is built from 14 residues. V lost 5 bases, J lost 13 bases, and 18 bases lay in between. The CDR3 coding sequence is TGTGCCAGCAGTCCGGGGACGGCGGGGGCCCCCCTCCACTTT. It specifies CASSPGTAGAPLHF.

The genes are TRBV11-2 and TRBJ2-7, with TRBD1 matching over 11 bases. The trim removed 4 bases at V and 2 bases at J, leaving 4 bases unmatched. CDR3 length equals 15 residues. Germline V gene data show CDR1 as SGHAT and CDR2 as FQNNGV. The CDR3 loop reads CASSSRDRGAYEQYF. CDR3 bases: TGTGCCAGCAGCTCCCGGGACAGGGGGGCCTACGAGCAGTACTTC. The full variable domain, rest sourced from reference TRBV11-2 and TRBJ2-7, is EAGVAQSPRYKIIEKRQSVAFWCNPISGHATLYWYQQILGQGPKLLIQFQNNGVVDDSQLPKDRFSAERLKGVDSTLKIQPAKLEDSAVYLCASSSRDRGAYEQYFGPGTRLTVT.

The chain recombines TRBV9 with TRBJ2-2; 12 positions match TRBD2. CDR3 length: 18 residues. Germline assignment: CDR1 SGDLS and CDR2 YYNGEE. With 0 bases clipped from V and 5 bases from J, the junction kept 8 bases outside the gene matches. As DNA, the CDR3 is TGTGCCAGCAGCGTAGAACCTAGCGGGGGGGCAACAACCGGGGAGCTGTTTTTT. Translating it yields CASSVEPSGGATTGELFF. Full variable domain (missing parts from reference TRBV9 and TRBJ2-2): DSGVTQTPKHLITATGQRVTLRCSPRSGDLSVYWYQQSLDQGLQFLIQYYNGEERAKGNILERFSAQQFPDLHSELNLSSLELGDSALYFCASSVEPSGGATTGELFFGEGSRLTVL.